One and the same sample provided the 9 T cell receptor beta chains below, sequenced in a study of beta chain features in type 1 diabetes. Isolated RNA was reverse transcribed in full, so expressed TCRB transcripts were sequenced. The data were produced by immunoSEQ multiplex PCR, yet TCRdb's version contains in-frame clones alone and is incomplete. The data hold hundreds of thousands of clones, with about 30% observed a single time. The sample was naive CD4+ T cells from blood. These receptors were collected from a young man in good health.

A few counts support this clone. CDR3 protein: CASSEFPGLAGTYEQYF. DNA for the CDR3: TGTGCCAGCAGTGAATTCCCGGGACTAGCGGGAACCTACGAGCAGTACTTC. The V and J genes are TRBV25-1 and TRBJ2-7; 13 bases line up with TRBD2. The V and J ends lost 1 base and 2 bases, in that order; junction bases with no gene match: 5. The germline V gene encodes CDR1 MGHDK and CDR2 SYGVNS. The CDR3 is 17 residues long.

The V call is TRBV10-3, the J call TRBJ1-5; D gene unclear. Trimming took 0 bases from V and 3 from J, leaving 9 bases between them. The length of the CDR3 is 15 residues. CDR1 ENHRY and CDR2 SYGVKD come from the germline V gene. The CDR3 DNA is TGTGCCATCAGTGAGTCGGTGATAAACAATCAGCCCCAGCATTTT. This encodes CAISESVINNQPQHF.

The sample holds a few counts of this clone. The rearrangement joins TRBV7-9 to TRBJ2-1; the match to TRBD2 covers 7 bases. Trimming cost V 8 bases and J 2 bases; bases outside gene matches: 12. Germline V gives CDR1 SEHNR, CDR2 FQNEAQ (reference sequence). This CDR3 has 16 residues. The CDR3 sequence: CASSTRAGEPYNEQFF. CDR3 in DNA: TGTGCCAGCTCCACCCGGGCGGGAGAACCCTACAATGAGCAGTTCTTC.

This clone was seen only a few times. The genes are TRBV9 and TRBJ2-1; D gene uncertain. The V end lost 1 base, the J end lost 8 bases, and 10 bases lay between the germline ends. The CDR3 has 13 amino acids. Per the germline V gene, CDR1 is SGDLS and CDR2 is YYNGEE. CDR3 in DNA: TGTGCCAGCAGCGTATTCTCAAGGGATGAGCAGTTCTTC. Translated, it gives CASSVFSRDEQFF.

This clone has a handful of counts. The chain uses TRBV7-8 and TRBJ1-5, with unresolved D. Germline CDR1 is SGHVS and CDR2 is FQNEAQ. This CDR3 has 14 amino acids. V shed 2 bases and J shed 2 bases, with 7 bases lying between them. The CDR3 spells CASSLRKGNQPQHF. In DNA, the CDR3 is TGTGCCAGCAGCTTAAGGAAGGGCAATCAGCCCCAGCATTTT.

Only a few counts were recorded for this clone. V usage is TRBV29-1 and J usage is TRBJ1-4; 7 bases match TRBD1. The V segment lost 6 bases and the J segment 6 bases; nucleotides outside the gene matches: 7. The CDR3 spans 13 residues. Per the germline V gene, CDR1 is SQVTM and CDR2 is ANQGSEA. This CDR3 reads CSVVRGRYEKLFF. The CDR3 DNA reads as TGCAGCGTCGTCAGGGGGAGGTATGAAAAACTGTTTTTT.

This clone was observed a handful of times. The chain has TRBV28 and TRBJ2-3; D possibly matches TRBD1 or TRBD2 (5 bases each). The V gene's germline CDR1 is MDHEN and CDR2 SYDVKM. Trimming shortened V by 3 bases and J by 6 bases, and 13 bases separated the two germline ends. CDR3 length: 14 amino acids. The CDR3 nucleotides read TGTGCCAGCAGTTTTTCGGGGCCCGTGGATACGCAGTATTTT. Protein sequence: CASSFSGPVDTQYF.

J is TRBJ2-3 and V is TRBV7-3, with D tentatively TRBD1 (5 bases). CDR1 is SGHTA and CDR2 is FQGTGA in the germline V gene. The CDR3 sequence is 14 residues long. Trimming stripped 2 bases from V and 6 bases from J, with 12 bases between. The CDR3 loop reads CASSLGSRADTQYF. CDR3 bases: TGTGCCAGCAGCTTAGGTTCCAGGGCGGATACGCAGTATTTT.

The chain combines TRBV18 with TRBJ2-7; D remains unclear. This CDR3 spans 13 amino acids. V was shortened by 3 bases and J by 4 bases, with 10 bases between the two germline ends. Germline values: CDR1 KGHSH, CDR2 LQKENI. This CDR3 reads CASSPYVIYEQYF. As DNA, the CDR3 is TGTGCCAGCTCACCTTACGTGATTTACGAGCAGTACTTC.